The present entry profiles one T cell receptor beta chain with its context. What it recognizes is unknown. Assay: immunoSEQ multiplex PCR; the TCRdb copy retains only in-frame clones and omits some. The sample has under 300,000 clones, approximately 76% seen once. Trimming shortened V by 2 bases and J by 6 bases, and 19 bases separated the two germline ends. This CDR3 region has 16 residues. The germline gives CDR1 LNHNV, CDR2 YYDKDF (reference sequence). These data come from a study of cytotoxic CD8 clonotypes in ibrutinib-treated CLL. Whole-study results and caveats: Clonality increased with ibrutinib response but returned toward baseline at progression.

The material was PBMCs, obtained at disease progression, from a patient treated with ibrutinib. This chain connects TRBV15 to TRBJ2-5; the D gene is possibly TRBD2 (5 bases). The clonotype was recovered from a human donor with chronic lymphocytic leukemia. CDR3 coding DNA: TGTGCCACCAGCAGATTCCCGAGAGGGCCGGTGAAGACCCAGTACTTC. Translation: CATSRFPRGPVKTQYF.